This TCR beta chain was found in a study of cytomegalovirus exposure and HLA in healthy donors. Study results and limitations: Later analysis suggested most CMV-associated TCR beta chains were HLA-restricted.

CDR3 length equals 11 residues. Looked up from germline, CDR1 is SNHLY and CDR2 is FYNNEI. Trimming shortened V by 8 bases and J by 8 bases, and 10 bases separated the two germline ends. Note on this clone: Its antigen is unidentified.

The PCR used 60 Vbeta and 13 Jbeta primers. Assay used: immunoSEQ multiplex PCR; TCRdb lists only in-frame clones, some missing. The table records over 100,000 clones, about three quarters of them present only once. The TCR comes from a young woman in good health and CMV-seropositive. The source material was PBMCs. This sequence joins TRBV2 and TRBJ2-1; D remains ambiguous. The CDR3: CASEAWDEQFF. DNA of the CDR3: TGTGCCAGCGAGGCCTGGGATGAGCAGTTCTTC.